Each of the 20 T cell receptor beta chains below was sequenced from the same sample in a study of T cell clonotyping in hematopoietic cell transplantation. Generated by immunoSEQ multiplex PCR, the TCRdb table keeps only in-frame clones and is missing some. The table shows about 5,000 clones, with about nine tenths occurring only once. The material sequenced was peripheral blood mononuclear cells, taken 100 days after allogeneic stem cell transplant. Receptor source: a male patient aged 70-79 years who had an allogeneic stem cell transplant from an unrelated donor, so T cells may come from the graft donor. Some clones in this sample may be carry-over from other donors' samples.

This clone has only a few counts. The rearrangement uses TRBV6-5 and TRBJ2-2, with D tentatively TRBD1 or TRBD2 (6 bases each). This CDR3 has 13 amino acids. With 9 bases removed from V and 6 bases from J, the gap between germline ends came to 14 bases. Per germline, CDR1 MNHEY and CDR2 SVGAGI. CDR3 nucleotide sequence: TGTGCCAGTGGGGGGCTGGGGTCCGGGGAGCTGTTTTTT. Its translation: CASGGLGSGELFF.

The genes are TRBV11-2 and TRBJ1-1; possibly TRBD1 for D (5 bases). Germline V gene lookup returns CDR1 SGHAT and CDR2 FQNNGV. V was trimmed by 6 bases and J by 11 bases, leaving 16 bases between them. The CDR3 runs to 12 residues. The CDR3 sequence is CASRRDATWAFF. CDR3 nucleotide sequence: TGTGCCAGCAGAAGGGACGCCACGTGGGCTTTCTTT.

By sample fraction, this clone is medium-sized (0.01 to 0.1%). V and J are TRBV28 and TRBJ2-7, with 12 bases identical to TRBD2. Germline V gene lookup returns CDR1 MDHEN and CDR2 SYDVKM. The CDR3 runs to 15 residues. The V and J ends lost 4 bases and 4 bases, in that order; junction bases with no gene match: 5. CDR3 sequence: CASSSSLAGGYEQYF. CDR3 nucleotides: TGTGCCAGCAGTTCCTCACTAGCGGGAGGATACGAGCAGTACTTC.

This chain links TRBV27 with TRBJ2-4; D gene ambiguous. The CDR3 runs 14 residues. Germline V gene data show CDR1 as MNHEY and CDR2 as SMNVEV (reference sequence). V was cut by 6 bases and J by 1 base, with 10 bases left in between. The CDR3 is CASSALLAKNIQYF. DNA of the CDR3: TGTGCCAGCAGCGCCCTTTTGGCCAAAAACATTCAGTACTTC.

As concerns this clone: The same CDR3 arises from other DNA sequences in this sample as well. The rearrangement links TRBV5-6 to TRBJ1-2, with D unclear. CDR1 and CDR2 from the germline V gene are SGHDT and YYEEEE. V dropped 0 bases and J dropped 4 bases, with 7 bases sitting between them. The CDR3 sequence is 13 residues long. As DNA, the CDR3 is TGTGCCAGCAGCTTGGTATCAGCCTATGGCTACACCTTC. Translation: CASSLVSAYGYTF.

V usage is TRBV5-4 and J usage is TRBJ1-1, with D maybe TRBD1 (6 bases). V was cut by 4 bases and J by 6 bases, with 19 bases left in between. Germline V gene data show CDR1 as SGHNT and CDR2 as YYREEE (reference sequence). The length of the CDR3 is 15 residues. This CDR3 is CASSQGLGWGPEAFF. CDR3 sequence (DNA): TGTGCCAGCAGCCAGGGGTTGGGATGGGGCCCTGAAGCTTTCTTT. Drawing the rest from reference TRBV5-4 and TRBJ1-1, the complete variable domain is ETGVTQSPTHLIKTRGQQVTLRCSSQSGHNTVSWYQQALGQGPQFIFQYYREEENGRGNFPPRFSGLQFPNYSSELNVNALELDDSALYLCASSQGLGWGPEAFFGQGTRLTVV.

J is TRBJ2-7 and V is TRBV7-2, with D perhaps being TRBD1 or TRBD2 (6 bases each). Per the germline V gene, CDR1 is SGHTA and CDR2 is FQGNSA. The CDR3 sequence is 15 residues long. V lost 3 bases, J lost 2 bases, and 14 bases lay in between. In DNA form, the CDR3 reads TGTGCCAGCAGCTTGGGGGCTAGCGTAACCTACGAGCAGTACTTC. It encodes CASSLGASVTYEQYF. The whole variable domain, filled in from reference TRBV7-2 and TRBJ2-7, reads GAGVSQSPSNKVTEKGKDVELRCDPISGHTALYWYRQSLGQGLEFLIYFQGNSAPDKSGLPSDRFSAERTGGSVSTLTIQRTQQEDSAVYLCASSLGASVTYEQYFGPGTRLTVT.

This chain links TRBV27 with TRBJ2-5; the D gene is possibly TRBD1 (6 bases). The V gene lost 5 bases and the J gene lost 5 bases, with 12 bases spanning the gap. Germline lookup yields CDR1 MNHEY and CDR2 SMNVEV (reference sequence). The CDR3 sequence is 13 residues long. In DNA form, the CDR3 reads TGTGCCAGCAGTGGACAGAGGGGGGAGACCCAGTACTTC. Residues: CASSGQRGETQYF.

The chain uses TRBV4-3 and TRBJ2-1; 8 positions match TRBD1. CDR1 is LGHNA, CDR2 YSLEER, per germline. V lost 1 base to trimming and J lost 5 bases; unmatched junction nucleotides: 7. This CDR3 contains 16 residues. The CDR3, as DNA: TGCGCCAGCAGCCAAGGTATACAGGGGGAAAACAATGAGCAGTTCTTC. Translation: CASSQGIQGENNEQFF.

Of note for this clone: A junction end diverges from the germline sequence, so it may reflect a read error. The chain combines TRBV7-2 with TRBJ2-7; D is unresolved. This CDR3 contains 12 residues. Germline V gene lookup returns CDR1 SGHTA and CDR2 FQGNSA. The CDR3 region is CASSPLSSEQYF. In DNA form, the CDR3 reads TGTGCCAGCAGCCCGCTCTCCTCCGAGCAGTACTTC. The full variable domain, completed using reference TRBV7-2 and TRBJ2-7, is GAGVSQSPSNKVTEKGKDVELRCDPISGHTALYWYRQSLGQGLEFLIYFQGNSAPDKSGLPSDRFSAERTGGSVSTLTIQRTQQEDSAVYLCASSPLSSEQYFGPGTRLTVT.

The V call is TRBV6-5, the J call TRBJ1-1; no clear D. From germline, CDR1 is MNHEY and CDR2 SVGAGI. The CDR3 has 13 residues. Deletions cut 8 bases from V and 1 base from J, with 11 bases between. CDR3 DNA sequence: TGTGCCAGCTGTTGGTCCGCGAACACTGAAGCTTTCTTT. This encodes CASCWSANTEAFF.

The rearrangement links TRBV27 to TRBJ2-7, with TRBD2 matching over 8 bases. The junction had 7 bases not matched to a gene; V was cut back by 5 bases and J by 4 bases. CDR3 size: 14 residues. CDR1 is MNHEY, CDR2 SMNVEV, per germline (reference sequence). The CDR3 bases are TGTGCCAGCAGTCCGGGACTAGTAGCTTACGAGCAGTACTTC. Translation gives CASSPGLVAYEQYF.

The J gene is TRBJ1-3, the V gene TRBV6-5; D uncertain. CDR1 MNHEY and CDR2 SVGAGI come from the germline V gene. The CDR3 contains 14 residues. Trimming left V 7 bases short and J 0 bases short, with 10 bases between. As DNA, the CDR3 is TGTGCCAGCAAAGTGGGCGTCTCTGGAAACACCATATATTTT. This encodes CASKVGVSGNTIYF.

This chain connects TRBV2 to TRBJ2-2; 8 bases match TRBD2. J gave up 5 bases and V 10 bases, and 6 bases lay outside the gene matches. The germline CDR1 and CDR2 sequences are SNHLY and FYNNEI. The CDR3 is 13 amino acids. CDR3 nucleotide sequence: TGTGCCACCCAAGGGACTAGAACCGGGGAGCTGTTTTTT. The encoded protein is CATQGTRTGELFF.

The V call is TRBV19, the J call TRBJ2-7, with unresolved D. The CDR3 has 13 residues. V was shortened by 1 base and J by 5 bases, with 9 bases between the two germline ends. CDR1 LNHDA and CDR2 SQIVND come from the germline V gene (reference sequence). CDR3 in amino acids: CASSIGVANEQYF. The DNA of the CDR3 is TGTGCCAGTAGTATAGGGGTGGCCAACGAGCAGTACTTC.

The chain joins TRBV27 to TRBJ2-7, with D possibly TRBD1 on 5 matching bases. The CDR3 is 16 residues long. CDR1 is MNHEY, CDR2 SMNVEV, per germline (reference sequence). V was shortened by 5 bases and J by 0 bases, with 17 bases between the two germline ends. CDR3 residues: CASSPLYTGTSYEQYF. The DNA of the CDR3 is TGTGCCAGCAGTCCCCTCTACACAGGAACCTCCTACGAGCAGTACTTC.

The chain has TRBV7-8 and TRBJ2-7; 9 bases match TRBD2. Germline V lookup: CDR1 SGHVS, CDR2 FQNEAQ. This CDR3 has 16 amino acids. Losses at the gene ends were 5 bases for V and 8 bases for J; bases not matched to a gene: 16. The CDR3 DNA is TGTGCCAGCAGCATCCAAGCCGTAGCGGGAGAGGGGAAGCAGTACTTC. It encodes CASSIQAVAGEGKQYF.

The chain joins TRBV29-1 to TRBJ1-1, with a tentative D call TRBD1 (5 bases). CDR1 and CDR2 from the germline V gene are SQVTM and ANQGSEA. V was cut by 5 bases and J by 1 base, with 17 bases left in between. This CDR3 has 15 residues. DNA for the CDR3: TGCAGCGTTCGAAGGGGTGGCAGCTGGAACACTGAAGCTTTCTTT. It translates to CSVRRGGSWNTEAFF.

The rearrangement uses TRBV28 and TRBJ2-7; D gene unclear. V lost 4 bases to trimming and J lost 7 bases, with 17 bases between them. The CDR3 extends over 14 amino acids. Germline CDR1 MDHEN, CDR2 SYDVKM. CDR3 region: CASSSPRRFMEQYF. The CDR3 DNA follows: TGTGCCAGCAGTTCCCCCCGGAGATTCATGGAGCAGTACTTC.

CDR3 DNA: TGTGCCAGCAGCTTGGGACAGGGTCAGACCCAGTACTTC. The encoded protein is CASSLGQGQTQYF. The J gene is TRBJ2-5, the V gene TRBV5-8, with 7 bases matching TRBD1. J lost 6 bases, V lost 0 bases, and 2 bases had no gene match. CDR1 SGHTS and CDR2 YDEGEE come from the germline V gene. The CDR3 has 13 amino acids.